A selection of T cell receptor beta chains follows, all from one sample in a study of shared clonotypes between healthy human individuals. TCRdb keeps only in-frame clones here, not all; method: immunoSEQ multiplex PCR. This table holds 600,000 or so clones, 85% to 95% found once. Sample: naive CD8+ T cells sorted from blood. Receptors originate from a woman aged 30 to 39 in good health. CDR3s include the opening cysteine and the closing phenylalanine or tryptophan. Fields, in order: CDR3 protein, CDR3 DNA, CDR3 length, D gene, V gene, clone size, J gene. A D gene is named only where the DNA matches it firmly. Clone size, where shown, is once, few, many, or a class for clones that have expanded.

CASSTRGGGISSYNEQFF,TGTGCCAGCAGCACCCGAGGGGGAGGTATATCGTCCTACAATGAGCAGTTCTTC,18,.,TRBV14,.,TRBJ2-1
CASTTGAGAGYEQYF,TGTGCCAGCACCACCGGAGCGGGAGCGGGCTACGAGCAGTACTTC,15,TRBD2,TRBV27,.,TRBJ2-7
CASSFYLGEASYEQYF,TGTGCCAGCAGCTTCTACCTTGGGGAAGCCTCCTACGAGCAGTACTTC,16,.,TRBV5-6,.,TRBJ2-7
CASTTDLAGIGETQYF,TGTGCCAGCACTACCGATTTAGCGGGAATCGGGGAGACCCAGTACTTC,16,TRBD2,TRBV2,.,TRBJ2-5
CASSLSESQWEQYF,TGTGCCAGCAGCCTATCGGAAAGTCAGTGGGAGCAGTACTTC,14,.,TRBV5-4,.,TRBJ2-7
CASSLRKGNQPQHF,TGTGCCAGCAGTTTAAGGAAGGGCAATCAGCCCCAGCATTTT,14,.,TRBV27,.,TRBJ1-5
CASSPGGGHYGYTF,TGTGCCAGCAGCCCAGGCGGCGGACACTATGGCTACACCTTC,14,.,TRBV13,once,TRBJ1-2
CASVDGYNEQFF,TGTGCCAGCGTAGACGGTTACAATGAGCAGTTCTTC,12,.,TRBV6-1,.,TRBJ2-1
CATGQGIDNEQFF,TGTGCCACGGGACAGGGGATCGACAATGAGCAGTTCTTC,13,TRBD1,TRBV27,.,TRBJ2-1
CASRIRDFTYEQYF,TGTGCCAGCAGAATCCGGGACTTTACCTACGAGCAGTACTTC,14,.,TRBV28,.,TRBJ2-7
CASSSSPVSGANVLTF,TGTGCCAGCAGTTCCTCGCCGGTTTCTGGGGCCAACGTCCTGACTTTC,16,.,TRBV27,.,TRBJ2-6
CASSPSQRPRAYEQYF,TGTGCCAGCAGCCCCTCCCAGCGGCCTAGGGCCTACGAGCAGTACTTC,16,.,TRBV9,.,TRBJ2-7
CASSQGMNNSPLHF,TGTGCCAGTAGCCAGGGGATGAATAATTCACCCCTCCACTTT,14,.,TRBV19,.,TRBJ1-6
CASSEAWVPFF,TGTGCCAGCAGTGAAGCCTGGGTTCCTTTCTTT,11,.,TRBV6-1,.,TRBJ1-1
CASSHERGRAPYEQYF,TGTGCCAGCAGCCACGAGCGCGGGAGGGCCCCCTACGAGCAGTACTTC,16,TRBD2,TRBV7-2,.,TRBJ2-7
CASSEGYANTGELFF,TGTGCCAGCAGCGAGGGCTACGCGAACACCGGGGAGCTGTTTTTT,15,.,TRBV9,.,TRBJ2-2
CASSSGTATYEQYF,TGTGCCAGCAGCTCCGGGACGGCGACCTACGAGCAGTACTTC,14,.,TRBV4-2,.,TRBJ2-7
CASSPSSGRAVFEQFF,TGTGCCAGCAGTCCCTCCAGCGGGAGGGCCGTCTTTGAGCAGTTCTTC,16,TRBD2,TRBV27,.,TRBJ2-1
CASSDPLGPNTEAFF,TGTGCCAGCAGCGACCCTCTTGGCCCCAACACTGAAGCTTTCTTT,15,.,TRBV13,.,TRBJ1-1
CAWTRGRTNEQFF,TGTGCCTGGACCAGGGGGCGCACCAATGAGCAGTTCTTC,13,TRBD1,TRBV30,.,TRBJ2-1
CASSFREGYTF,TGTGCCAGCAGCTTCAGGGAAGGCTACACCTTC,11,.,TRBV7-6,once,TRBJ1-2
CASSPGQGLTYEQYF,TGTGCCAGCAGTCCCGGACAGGGGTTAACCTACGAGCAGTACTTC,15,TRBD1,TRBV27,.,TRBJ2-7
CASSGKNEQFF,TGTGCCAGCAGCGGGAAGAATGAGCAGTTCTTC,11,.,TRBV9,.,TRBJ2-1
CASRPQGRDTEAFF,TGTGCCAGCAGGCCACAGGGGCGGGACACTGAAGCTTTCTTT,14,TRBD1,TRBV28,.,TRBJ1-1
CASSDFKTDEQFF,TGTGCCAGCAGTGACTTTAAGACTGATGAGCAGTTCTTC,13,.,TRBV6-4,.,TRBJ2-1
CASSLGSDEKLFF,TGTGCCAGCAGCTTGGGTTCAGATGAAAAACTGTTTTTT,13,.,TRBV5-6,once,TRBJ1-4
CASSFSGVGGNEQFF,TGTGCCAGCAGCTTCAGCGGAGTGGGGGGTAATGAGCAGTTCTTC,15,.,TRBV7-6,.,TRBJ2-1
CASSLRLQANNEQFF,TGTGCCAGCAGTTTACGCCTTCAGGCGAACAATGAGCAGTTCTTC,15,.,TRBV28,.,TRBJ2-1
CASSLVPPGQGNEKLFF,TGTGCCAGCAGTTTGGTCCCCCCGGGACAGGGAAACGAAAAACTGTTTTTT,17,TRBD1,TRBV28,.,TRBJ1-4
CASSPLLEQFF,TGTGCCAGCAGCCCCCTCCTAGAGCAGTTCTTC,11,.,TRBV7-8,.,TRBJ2-1
CASLDPVAYEQYF,TGTGCCAGCTTGGACCCTGTTGCCTACGAGCAGTACTTC,13,.,TRBV5-8,.,TRBJ2-7
CASSTHSAKYEQYF,TGTGCCAGTAGTACTCACAGTGCTAAGTACGAGCAGTACTTC,14,.,TRBV19,.,TRBJ2-7
CASSLGAGGHNIQYF,TGTGCCAGCAGCCTTGGCGCAGGGGGCCACAACATTCAGTACTTC,15,TRBD1,TRBV5-6,.,TRBJ2-4
CASSIGQHSTYGYTF,TGTGCCAGTAGTATTGGACAGCATTCAACCTATGGCTACACCTTC,15,.,TRBV19,.,TRBJ1-2
CASSLRASGRYEQYF,TGTGCCAGCAGTTTAAGGGCTAGCGGGAGGTACGAGCAGTACTTC,15,TRBD2,TRBV28,once,TRBJ2-7
CASTLHLAGEPSNEQFF,TGTGCCAGCACCCTACACTTAGCGGGAGAACCTAGCAATGAGCAGTTCTTC,17,TRBD2,TRBV7-9,.,TRBJ2-1
CASSPGQGASNEQYF,TGTGCCAGCAGCCCGGGACAGGGGGCGAGCAACGAGCAGTACTTC,15,TRBD1,TRBV27,.,TRBJ2-7
CASSPASNQPQHF,TGTGCCAGCAGTCCAGCTAGCAATCAGCCCCAGCATTTT,13,.,TRBV27,.,TRBJ1-5
CASSPGTVRGDEQYF,TGTGCCAGCAGTCCAGGGACCGTCAGGGGCGACGAGCAGTACTTC,15,.,TRBV14,once,TRBJ2-7
CASSLDLNSPLHF,TGCGCCAGCAGCTTGGACCTTAATTCACCCCTCCACTTT,13,.,TRBV5-1,.,TRBJ1-6
CASSLLAEKPYEQYF,TGTGCCAGCAGCTTGTTGGCGGAAAAACCCTACGAGCAGTACTTC,15,.,TRBV7-9,.,TRBJ2-7
CASRALRAEGNTGELFF,TGTGCCAGTAGAGCGCTTCGGGCAGAGGGGAACACCGGGGAGCTGTTTTTT,17,.,TRBV19,.,TRBJ2-2
CASRRSAAGWNEQFF,TGTGCCAGCAGGCGGTCCGCGGCAGGGTGGAATGAGCAGTTCTTC,15,.,TRBV28,.,TRBJ2-1
CASSLSGGAATEAFF,TGTGCCAGCAGTTTATCTGGGGGCGCGGCTACTGAAGCTTTCTTT,15,.,TRBV27,.,TRBJ1-1
CSGGGEAFF,TGCAGCGGCGGGGGTGAAGCTTTCTTT,9,.,TRBV29-1,.,TRBJ1-1
CASSLGGLVEDEQYF,TGTGCCAGCAGCTTAGGGGGCCTAGTCGAGGACGAGCAGTACTTC,15,.,TRBV11-1,.,TRBJ2-7
CASSLGVYEQYF,TGTGCCAGCAGCCTGGGCGTATACGAGCAGTACTTC,12,.,TRBV7-9,.,TRBJ2-7
CASSHRDRVHEQYF,TGTGCCAGCAGCCACCGGGACAGGGTGCACGAGCAGTACTTC,14,TRBD1,TRBV14,.,TRBJ2-7
CASSLLLGQGSGYEQYF,TGTGCCAGCAGTTTGCTTCTCGGACAGGGGAGCGGCTACGAGCAGTACTTC,17,TRBD1,TRBV27,.,TRBJ2-7
CASSLATSSPYNEQFF,TGTGCCAGCAGCTTAGCGACTAGTAGTCCCTACAATGAGCAGTTCTTC,16,.,TRBV7-7,.,TRBJ2-1
CASTNGSRQETQYF,TGTGCCAGCACCAACGGGTCCAGACAAGAGACCCAGTACTTC,14,.,TRBV6-5,.,TRBJ2-5
CASSSGLAGGLQETQYF,TGTGCCAGCAGCTCGGGACTAGCGGGAGGGTTGCAGGAGACCCAGTACTTC,17,TRBD2,TRBV7-9,.,TRBJ2-5
CASSDGLAGLTDTQYF,TGTGCCAGCAGCGATGGACTAGCGGGACTCACAGATACGCAGTATTTT,16,TRBD2,TRBV9,.,TRBJ2-3
CATSRDTGSTEAFF,TGTGCCACCAGCAGAGATACGGGATCCACTGAAGCTTTCTTT,14,.,TRBV15,.,TRBJ1-1